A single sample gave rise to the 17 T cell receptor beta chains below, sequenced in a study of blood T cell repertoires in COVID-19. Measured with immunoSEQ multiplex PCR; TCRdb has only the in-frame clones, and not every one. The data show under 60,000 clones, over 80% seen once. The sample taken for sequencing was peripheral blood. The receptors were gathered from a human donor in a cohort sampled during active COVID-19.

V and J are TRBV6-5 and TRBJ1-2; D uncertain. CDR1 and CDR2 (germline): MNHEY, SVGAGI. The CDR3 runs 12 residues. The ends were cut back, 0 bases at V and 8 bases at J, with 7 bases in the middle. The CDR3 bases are TGTGCCAGCAGTTACTCCCGCGGGGGCTACACCTTC. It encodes CASSYSRGGYTF.

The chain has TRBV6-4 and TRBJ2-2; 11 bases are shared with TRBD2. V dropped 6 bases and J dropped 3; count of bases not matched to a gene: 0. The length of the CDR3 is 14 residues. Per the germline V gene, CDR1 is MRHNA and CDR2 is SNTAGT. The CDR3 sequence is CASRLAGDTGELFF. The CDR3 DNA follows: TGTGCCAGCAGACTAGCGGGGGACACCGGGGAGCTGTTTTTT.

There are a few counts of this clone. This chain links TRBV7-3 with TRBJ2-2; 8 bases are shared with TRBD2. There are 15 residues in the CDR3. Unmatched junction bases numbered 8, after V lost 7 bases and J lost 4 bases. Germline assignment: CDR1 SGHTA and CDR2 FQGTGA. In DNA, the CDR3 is TGTGCCAGCATCCCGGGGGGGGCAACCACCGGGGAGCTGTTTTTT. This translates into CASIPGGATTGELFF.

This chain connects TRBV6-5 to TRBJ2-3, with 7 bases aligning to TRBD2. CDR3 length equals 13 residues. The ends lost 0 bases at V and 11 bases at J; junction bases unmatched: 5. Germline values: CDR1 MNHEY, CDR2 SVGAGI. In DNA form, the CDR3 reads TGTGCCAGCAGTTACTCGGGAGGGTCAGAGCAGTATTTT. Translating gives CASSYSGGSEQYF.

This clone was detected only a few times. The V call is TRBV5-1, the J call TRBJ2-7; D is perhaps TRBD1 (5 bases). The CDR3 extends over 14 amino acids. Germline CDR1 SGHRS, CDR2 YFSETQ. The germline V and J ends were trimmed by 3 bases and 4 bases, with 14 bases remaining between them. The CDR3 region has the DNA TGCGCCAGCAGCTCGTCGGCTGGGGCTTACGAGCAGTACTTC. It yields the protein CASSSSAGAYEQYF.

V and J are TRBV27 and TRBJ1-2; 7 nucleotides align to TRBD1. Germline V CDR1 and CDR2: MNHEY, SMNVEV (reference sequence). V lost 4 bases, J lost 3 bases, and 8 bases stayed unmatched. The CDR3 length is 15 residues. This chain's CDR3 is CASSSGDRADYGYTF. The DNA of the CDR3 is TGTGCCAGCAGTTCGGGAGACAGGGCGGACTATGGCTACACCTTC.

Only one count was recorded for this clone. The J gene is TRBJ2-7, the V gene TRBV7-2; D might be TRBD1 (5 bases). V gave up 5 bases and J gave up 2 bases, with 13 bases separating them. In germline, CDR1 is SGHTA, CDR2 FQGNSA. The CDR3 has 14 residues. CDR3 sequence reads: CASSHRTPPYEQYF. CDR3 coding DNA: TGTGCCAGCAGCCACAGGACCCCCCCCTACGAGCAGTACTTC.

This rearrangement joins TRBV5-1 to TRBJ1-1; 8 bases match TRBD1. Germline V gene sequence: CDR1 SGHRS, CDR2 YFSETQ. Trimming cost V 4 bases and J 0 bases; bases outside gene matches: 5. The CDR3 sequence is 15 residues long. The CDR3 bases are TGCGCCAGCAGCCCCCTGACAGGGGTGAACACTGAAGCTTTCTTT. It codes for CASSPLTGVNTEAFF.

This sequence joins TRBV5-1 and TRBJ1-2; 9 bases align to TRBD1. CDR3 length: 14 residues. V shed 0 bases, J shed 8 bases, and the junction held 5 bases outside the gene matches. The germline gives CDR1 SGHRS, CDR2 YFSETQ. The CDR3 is CASSLVGQGVGYTF. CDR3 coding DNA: TGCGCCAGCAGCTTGGTGGGACAGGGAGTGGGCTACACCTTC.

The DNA of the CDR3 is TGTGCCAGCAGCATAACGAGCTCTGGAAACACCATATATTTT. It specifies CASSITSSGNTIYF. V usage is TRBV7-8 and J usage is TRBJ1-3; D gene uncertain. This CDR3 region has 14 residues. V was clipped by 5 bases and J by 0 bases, with 8 bases between them. Germline V lookup: CDR1 SGHVS, CDR2 FQNEAQ.

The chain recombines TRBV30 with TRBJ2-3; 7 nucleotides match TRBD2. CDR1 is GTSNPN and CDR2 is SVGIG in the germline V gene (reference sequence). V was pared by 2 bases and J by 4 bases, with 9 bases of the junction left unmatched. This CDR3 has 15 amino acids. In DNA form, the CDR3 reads TGTGCCTGGAGTAAGAAGGGAGCGGGGCCAGATACGCAGTATTTT. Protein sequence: CAWSKKGAGPDTQYF.

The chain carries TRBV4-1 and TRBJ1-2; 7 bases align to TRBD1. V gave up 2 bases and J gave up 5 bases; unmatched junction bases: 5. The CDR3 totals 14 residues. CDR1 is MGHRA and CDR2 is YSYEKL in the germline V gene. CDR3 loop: CASSQSGGRYGYTF. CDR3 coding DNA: TGCGCCAGCAGCCAATCAGGGGGGCGATATGGCTACACCTTC.

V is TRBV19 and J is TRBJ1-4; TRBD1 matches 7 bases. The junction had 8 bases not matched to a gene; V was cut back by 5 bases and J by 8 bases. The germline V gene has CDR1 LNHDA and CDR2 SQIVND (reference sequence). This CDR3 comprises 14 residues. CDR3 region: CASSPLGGGEKLFF. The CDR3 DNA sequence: TGTGCCAGTAGTCCCCTAGGGGGCGGAGAAAAACTGTTTTTT.

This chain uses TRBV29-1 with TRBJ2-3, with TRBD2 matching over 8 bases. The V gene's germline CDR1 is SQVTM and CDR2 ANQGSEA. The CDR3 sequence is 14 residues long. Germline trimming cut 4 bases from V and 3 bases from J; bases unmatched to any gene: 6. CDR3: CSVGVRGGTDTQYF. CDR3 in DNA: TGCAGCGTTGGGGTTCGCGGGGGGACAGATACGCAGTATTTT.

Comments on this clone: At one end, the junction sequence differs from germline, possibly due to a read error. CDR3 nucleotides: TGTGCCAGCAGCATAGATAGGAACACTGAAGCTTTCTTT. Translating gives CASSIDRNTEAFF. The chain couples TRBV11-3 to TRBJ1-1; unclear D gene. The CDR3 has 13 amino acids. Germline lookup yields CDR1 SGHNT and CDR2 YENEEA. Variable domain in full (rest from reference TRBV11-3 and TRBJ1-1): EAGVVQSPRYKIIEKKQPVAFWCNPISGHNTLYWYLQNLGQGPELLIRYENEEAVDDSQLPKDRFSAERLKGVDSTLKIQPAELGDSAVYLCASSIDRNTEAFFGQGTRLTVV.

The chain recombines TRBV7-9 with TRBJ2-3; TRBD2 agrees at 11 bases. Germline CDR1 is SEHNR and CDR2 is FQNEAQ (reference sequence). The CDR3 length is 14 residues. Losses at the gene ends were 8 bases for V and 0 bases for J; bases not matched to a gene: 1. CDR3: CASGTSGSTDTQYF. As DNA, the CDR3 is TGTGCCAGCGGGACTAGCGGTAGCACAGATACGCAGTATTTT.

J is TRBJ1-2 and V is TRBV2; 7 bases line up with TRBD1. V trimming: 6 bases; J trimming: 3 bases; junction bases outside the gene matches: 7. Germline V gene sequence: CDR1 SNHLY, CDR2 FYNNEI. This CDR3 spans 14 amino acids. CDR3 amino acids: CASRGDRVYYGYTF. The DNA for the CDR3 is TGTGCCAGCAGAGGTGACAGGGTTTACTATGGCTACACCTTC.